This T cell receptor (beta chain) is from a study of blood T cell repertoires in COVID-19. Across the study: Acute-phase and convalescent COVID-19 samples originated in the United States, Italy and Spain. The cDNA or gDNA used as material had been derived from T cells, B-cell-depleted T cells, or PBMCs.

CDR3 length: 14 residues. The germline gives CDR1 MNHEY, CDR2 SMNVEV (reference sequence). Trimming removed 2 bases from V and 6 bases from J, with 11 bases in between. Participants' own reports of clinical history determined their cohort assignment. Produced via immunoSEQ multiplex PCR; TCRdb's table is partial and in-frame only. The sample lists approximately 240,000 clones; around nine tenths were seen once. The sequence derives from a young woman who had recovered from COVID-19. The specimen was PBMCs or T cells enriched from blood (not recorded which). This sequence joins TRBV27 and TRBJ1-5, with a possible D match to TRBD1 (5 bases). The CDR3 nucleotides read TGTGCCAGCAGTTTAAGGGGAACCCTTCAGCCCCAGCATTTT. Translating it yields CASSLRGTLQPQHF.